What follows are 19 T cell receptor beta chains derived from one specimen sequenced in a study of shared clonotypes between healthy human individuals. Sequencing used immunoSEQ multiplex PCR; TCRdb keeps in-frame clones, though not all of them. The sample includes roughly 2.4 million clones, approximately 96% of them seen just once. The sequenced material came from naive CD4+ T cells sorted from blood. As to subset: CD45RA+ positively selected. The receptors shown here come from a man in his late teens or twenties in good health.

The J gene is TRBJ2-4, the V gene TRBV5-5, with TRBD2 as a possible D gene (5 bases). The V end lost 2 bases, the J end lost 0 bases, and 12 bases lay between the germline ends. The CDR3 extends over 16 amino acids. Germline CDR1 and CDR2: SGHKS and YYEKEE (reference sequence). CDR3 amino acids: CASSFSNGVAKNIQYF. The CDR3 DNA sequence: TGTGCCAGCAGCTTCTCCAACGGGGTAGCCAAAAACATTCAGTACTTC.

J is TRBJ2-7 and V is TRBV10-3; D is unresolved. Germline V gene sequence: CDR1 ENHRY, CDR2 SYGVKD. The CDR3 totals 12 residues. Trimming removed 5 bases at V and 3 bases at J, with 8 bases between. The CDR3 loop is CAISINLYEQYF. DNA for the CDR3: TGTGCCATCAGTATAAATCTCTACGAGCAGTACTTC.

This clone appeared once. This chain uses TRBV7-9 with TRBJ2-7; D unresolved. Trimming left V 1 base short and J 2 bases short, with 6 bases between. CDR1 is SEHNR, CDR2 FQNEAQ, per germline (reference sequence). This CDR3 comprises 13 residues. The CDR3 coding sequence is TGTGCCAGCAGCTTAGACACTACCTACGAGCAGTACTTC. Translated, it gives CASSLDTTYEQYF.

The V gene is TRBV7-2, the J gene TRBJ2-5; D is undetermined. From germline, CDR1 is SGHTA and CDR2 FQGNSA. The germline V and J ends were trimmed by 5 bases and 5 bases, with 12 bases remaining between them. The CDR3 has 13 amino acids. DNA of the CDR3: TGTGCCAGCAGCCCTTTCAGTTTGGAGACCCAGTACTTC. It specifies CASSPFSLETQYF.

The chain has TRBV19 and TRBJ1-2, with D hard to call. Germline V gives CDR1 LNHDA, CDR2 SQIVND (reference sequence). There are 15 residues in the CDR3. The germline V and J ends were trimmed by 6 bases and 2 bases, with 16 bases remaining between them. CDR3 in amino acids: CASRPTVSLNYGYTF. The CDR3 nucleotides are TGTGCCAGTAGACCGACGGTCAGTCTCAACTATGGCTACACCTTC.

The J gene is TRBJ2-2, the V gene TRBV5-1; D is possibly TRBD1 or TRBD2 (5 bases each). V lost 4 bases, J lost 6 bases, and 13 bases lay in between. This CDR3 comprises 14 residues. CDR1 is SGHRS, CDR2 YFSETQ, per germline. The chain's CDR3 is CASSPGAGSGELFF. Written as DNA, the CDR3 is TGCGCCAGCAGCCCTGGGGCGGGCTCCGGGGAGCTGTTTTTT.

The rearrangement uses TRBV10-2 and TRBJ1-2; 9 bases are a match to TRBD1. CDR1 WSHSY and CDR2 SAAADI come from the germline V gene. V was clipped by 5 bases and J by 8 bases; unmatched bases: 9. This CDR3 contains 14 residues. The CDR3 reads CASSPTGGAGGYTF. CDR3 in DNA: TGCGCCAGCAGTCCTACAGGGGGCGCGGGGGGCTACACCTTC.

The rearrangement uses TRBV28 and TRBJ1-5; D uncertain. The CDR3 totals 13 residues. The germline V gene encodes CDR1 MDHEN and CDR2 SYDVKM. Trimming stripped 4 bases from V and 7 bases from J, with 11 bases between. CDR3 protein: CASSSPGKQPQHF. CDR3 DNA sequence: TGTGCCAGCAGTTCCCCCGGGAAACAGCCCCAGCATTTT.

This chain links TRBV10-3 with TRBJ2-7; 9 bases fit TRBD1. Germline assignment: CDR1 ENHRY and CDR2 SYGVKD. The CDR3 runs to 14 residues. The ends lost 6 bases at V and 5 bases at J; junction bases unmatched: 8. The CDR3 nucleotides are TGTGCCATCAGCCCGGGACAGGGCTTCAACGAGCAGTACTTC. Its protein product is CAISPGQGFNEQYF.

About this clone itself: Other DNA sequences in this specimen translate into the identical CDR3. CDR3: CASSLGPPVETQYF. CDR3 coding DNA: TGCGCCAGCAGCTTGGGTCCTCCAGTGGAGACCCAGTACTTC. The genes are TRBV5-1 and TRBJ2-5; unclear D gene. The germline V gene has CDR1 SGHRS and CDR2 YFSETQ. Deletions cut 0 bases from V and 5 bases from J, with 11 bases between. This CDR3 region has 14 residues.

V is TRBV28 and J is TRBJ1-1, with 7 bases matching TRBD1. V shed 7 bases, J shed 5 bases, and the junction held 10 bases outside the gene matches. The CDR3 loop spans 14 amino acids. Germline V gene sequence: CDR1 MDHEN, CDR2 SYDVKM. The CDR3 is CASKKQGPPTEAFF. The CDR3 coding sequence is TGTGCCAGCAAAAAACAGGGGCCACCGACTGAAGCTTTCTTT.

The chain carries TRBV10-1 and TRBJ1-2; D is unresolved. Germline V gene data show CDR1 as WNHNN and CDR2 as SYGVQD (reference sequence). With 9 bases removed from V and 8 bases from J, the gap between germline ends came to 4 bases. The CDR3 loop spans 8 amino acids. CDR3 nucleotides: TGCGCCAGGCAGGGCTACACCTTC. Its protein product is CARQGYTF.

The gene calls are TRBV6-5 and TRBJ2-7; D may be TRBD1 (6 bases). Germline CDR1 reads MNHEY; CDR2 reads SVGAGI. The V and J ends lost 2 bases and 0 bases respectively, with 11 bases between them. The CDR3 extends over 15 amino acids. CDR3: CASSYRPGVSYEQYF. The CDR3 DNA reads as TGTGCCAGCAGTTACCGGCCAGGGGTCTCCTACGAGCAGTACTTC.

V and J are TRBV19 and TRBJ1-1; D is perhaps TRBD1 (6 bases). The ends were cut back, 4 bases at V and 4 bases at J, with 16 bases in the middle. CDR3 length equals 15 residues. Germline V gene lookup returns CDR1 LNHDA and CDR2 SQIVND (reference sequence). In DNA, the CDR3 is TGTGCCAGTAGTACCTCGGACAGCCCCGTCACTGAAGCTTTCTTT. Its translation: CASSTSDSPVTEAFF.

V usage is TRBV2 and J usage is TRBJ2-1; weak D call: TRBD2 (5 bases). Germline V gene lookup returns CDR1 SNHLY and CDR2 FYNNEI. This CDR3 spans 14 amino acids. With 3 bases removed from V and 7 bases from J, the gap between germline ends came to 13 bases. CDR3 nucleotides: TGTGCCAGCAGTGAGAGCGGAGTGGGTAATGAGCAGTTCTTC. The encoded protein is CASSESGVGNEQFF.

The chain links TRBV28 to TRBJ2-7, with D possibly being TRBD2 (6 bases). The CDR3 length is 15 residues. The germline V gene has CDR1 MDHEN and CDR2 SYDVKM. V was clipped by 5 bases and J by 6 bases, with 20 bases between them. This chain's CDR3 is CASSPPGLPLTEQYF. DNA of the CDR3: TGTGCCAGCAGTCCACCGGGACTCCCGCTCACCGAGCAGTACTTC.

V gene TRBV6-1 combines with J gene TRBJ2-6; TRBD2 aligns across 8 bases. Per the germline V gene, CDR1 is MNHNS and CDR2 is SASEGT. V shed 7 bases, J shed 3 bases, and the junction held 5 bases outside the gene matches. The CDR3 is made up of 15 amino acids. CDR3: CASTSGGIGANVLTF. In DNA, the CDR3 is TGTGCCAGCACCAGCGGGGGTATTGGGGCCAACGTCCTGACTTTC.

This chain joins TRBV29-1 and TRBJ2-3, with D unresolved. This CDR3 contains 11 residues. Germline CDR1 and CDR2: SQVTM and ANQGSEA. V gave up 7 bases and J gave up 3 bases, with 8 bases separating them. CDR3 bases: TGCAGCGCTTGCAGGACAGATACGCAGTATTTT. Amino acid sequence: CSACRTDTQYF.

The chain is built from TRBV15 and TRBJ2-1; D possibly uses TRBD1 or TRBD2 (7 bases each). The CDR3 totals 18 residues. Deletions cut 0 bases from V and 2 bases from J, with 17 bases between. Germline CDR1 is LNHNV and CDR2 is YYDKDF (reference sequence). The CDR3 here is CATSREQGRGSTYNEQFF. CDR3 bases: TGTGCCACCAGCAGAGAACAGGGGAGGGGATCAACCTACAATGAGCAGTTCTTC.